The clone carrying this TCR beta chain was recorded once. This sample stems from a study of T cells in Graves' hyperthyroidism and ophthalmopathy. The germline gives CDR1 DFQATT, CDR2 SNEGSKA (reference sequence). The CDR3 runs 15 residues. With V trimmed by 5 bases and J by 7 bases, 14 bases remained unmatched. Authors of the study amplified TCR beta CDR3 regions from RNA transcripts. HTBI primers were employed in a first-round RT-PCR of the TCR CDR3. Via MiXCR, TCRdb re-called the multiplex PCR reads, giving one row per CDR3 protein. The table has about 50,000 distinct CDR3 sequences, around half seen once; the top ten hold roughly an eighth.

The TCR originated in a woman between 25 and 40 years old with Graves' ophthalmopathy. Sequences were obtained from blood. The rearrangement uses TRBV20-1 and TRBJ2-1; 7 bases agree with TRBD2. For the CDR3, the DNA is TGCAGTGCTCGACAGAAGCGGGGCCAGATTAATGAGCAGTTCTTC. Amino acids: CSARQKRGQINEQFF.